The entry below gives a single T cell receptor beta chain sequence along with its context. Per the germline V gene, CDR1 is SGHRS and CDR2 is YFSETQ. The CDR3 has 13 amino acids. J gave up 6 bases and V 4 bases, and 5 bases lay outside the gene matches. Per the original data handling: Scientists estimated how many nucleated cells there were by amplifying reference gene primers. Profiling relied on immunoSEQ multiplex PCR, and the TCRdb table lists in-frame clones only, not all of them. The V and J calls and clone size are taken from that table; D and trimming were inferred from the DNA. Among under 250,000 clones listed, around 90% were seen once. The entry originates in a study of blood T cell repertoires in COVID-19.

This chain links TRBV5-1 with TRBJ1-1, with 8 bases identical to TRBD1. Sequenced material: peripheral blood. This TCR was recovered from a man younger than 40 with COVID-19, enrolled during active disease. CDR3 protein: CASSRLQGAEAFF. CDR3 DNA: TGCGCCAGCAGCCGATTACAGGGGGCTGAAGCTTTCTTT.